One sample yielded the 3 T cell receptor beta chains listed below, sequenced in a study of shared clonotypes between healthy human individuals. Profiling relied on immunoSEQ multiplex PCR, and the TCRdb table lists in-frame clones only, not all of them. Here the sample spans about 1.5 million clones, about 98% being singletons. Sequencing input: naive CD4+ T cells sorted from blood. Subset given: CD45RA+ positively selected. These receptors were collected from a man younger than 40 in good health.

The CDR3 here is CASSQAGVTPYEQYF. The CDR3 DNA reads TGCGCCAGCAGCCAAGCGGGAGTCACACCCTACGAGCAGTACTTC. The chain carries TRBV4-1 and TRBJ2-7; a possible D gene is TRBD2 (6 bases). Germline V CDR1 and CDR2: MGHRA, YSYEKL. This CDR3 contains 15 residues. Trimming removed 1 base from V and 2 bases from J, with 12 bases in between.

This clone was picked up one time. The chain joins TRBV5-1 to TRBJ2-1; 7 bases agree with TRBD2. Trimming took 0 bases from V and 6 from J; bases not matched to a gene: 6. The germline V gene has CDR1 SGHRS and CDR2 YFSETQ. This CDR3 has 15 amino acids. The chain's CDR3 is CASSLAGGSSNEQFF. The DNA for the CDR3 is TGCGCCAGCAGCTTGGCCGGCGGGAGCTCCAATGAGCAGTTCTTC.

The rearrangement links TRBV4-3 to TRBJ2-2; TRBD1 matches 7 bases. The germline V gene has CDR1 LGHNA and CDR2 YSLEER. The CDR3 has 16 amino acids. J gave up 1 base and V 4 bases, and 6 bases lay outside the gene matches. The CDR3 bases are TGCGCCAGCAGCCGGCCAGGGGGACGGAACACCGGGGAGCTGTTTTTT. Translating it yields CASSRPGGRNTGELFF.